This passage covers 22 T cell receptor beta chains from one sample sequenced in a study of T cells in Graves' hyperthyroidism and ophthalmopathy. Amplified TCR beta CDR3 regions derived from RNA transcripts. A first-round RT-PCR of the TCR CDR3 used the HTBI primer set. One entry per CDR3 protein, called by TCRdb with MiXCR from the multiplex PCR reads. The data show roughly 110,000 distinct CDR3 sequences, approximately 15% seen once. Sequencing input: blood. The receptors derive from a woman aged 50 to 60 with Graves' hyperthyroidism.

The CDR3 loop reads CASSFLGTGGGYGYTF. In DNA form, the CDR3 reads TGTGCCAGCAGTTTTTTGGGGACAGGGGGAGGGTATGGCTACACCTTC. The chain couples TRBV28 to TRBJ1-2; 11 bases agree with TRBD1. The J segment lost 5 bases and the V segment lost 3 bases, leaving 8 bases of the junction unmatched. Germline CDR1 reads MDHEN; CDR2 reads SYDVKM. CDR3 size: 16 residues.

The chain combines TRBV7-8 with TRBJ2-5, with D perhaps assigned TRBD1 or TRBD2 (5 bases each). This CDR3 has 12 amino acids. V was trimmed by 4 bases and J by 5 bases, leaving 8 bases between them. CDR1 is SGHVS, CDR2 FQNEAQ, per germline. In DNA form, the CDR3 reads TGTGCCAGCAGCTCGGGACCGGAGACCCAGTACTTC. This codes for CASSSGPETQYF.

This clonotype has a count of ten or more. The gene calls are TRBV20-1 and TRBJ2-5; 7 bases fit TRBD1. The CDR3 extends over 13 amino acids. Germline V gene lookup returns CDR1 DFQATT and CDR2 SNEGSKA (reference sequence). The junction had 1 base not matched to a gene; V was cut back by 0 bases and J by 3 bases. CDR3 loop: CSARDGTEETQYF. CDR3 sequence (DNA): TGCAGTGCTAGAGATGGGACAGAAGAGACCCAGTACTTC.

This clonotype was detected ten times or more. The V call is TRBV6-2 or TRBV6-3, the J call TRBJ1-2, with TRBD1 identical over 7 bases. The V gene's germline CDR1 is MNHEY and CDR2 SVGEGT. Trimming at V came to 4 bases and at J to 4 bases, leaving 6 bases not matched to a gene. This CDR3 has 14 residues. CDR3 residues: CASSLTNRGYGYTF. The CDR3 DNA follows: TGTGCCAGCAGTTTAACCAACAGGGGCTATGGCTACACCTTC.

In this sample, this clonotype turned up a few times. V gene TRBV20-1 combines with J gene TRBJ2-1; TRBD2 matches 10 bases. The germline gives CDR1 DFQATT, CDR2 SNEGSKA (reference sequence). The V segment lost 2 bases and the J segment 6 bases; nucleotides outside the gene matches: 10. This CDR3 contains 16 residues. Written as DNA, the CDR3 is TGCAGTGCTAGAAGGCCCCTAGCGGGAGTTACCAATGAGCAGTTCTTC. It translates to CSARRPLAGVTNEQFF.

This clonotype was counted ten times or more. The gene calls are TRBV5-6 and TRBJ2-1; D is unresolved. Germline V lookup: CDR1 SGHDT, CDR2 YYEEEE. The CDR3 length is 13 residues. V shed 1 base and J shed 6 bases, with 8 bases lying between them. CDR3 region: CASSLYRSNEQFF. Written as DNA, the CDR3 is TGTGCCAGCAGCTTGTACCGGAGCAATGAGCAGTTCTTC. The whole variable domain, filled in from reference TRBV5-6 and TRBJ2-1, reads DAGVTQSPTHLIKTRGQQVTLRCSPKSGHDTVSWYQQALGQGPQFIFQYYEEEERQRGNFPDRFSGHQFPNYSSELNVNALLLGDSALYLCASSLYRSNEQFFGPGTRLTVL.

In its sample, this clonotype was seen many times. The CDR3, as DNA: TGTGCCAGCAGCACGCTCGGGGTCCGGTCACCCCTCCACTTT. Amino acids: CASSTLGVRSPLHF. V gene TRBV7-2 combines with J gene TRBJ1-6; the D is unclear. The V gene's germline CDR1 is SGHTA and CDR2 FQGNSA. The CDR3 runs 14 residues. Trimming removed 5 bases at V and 10 bases at J, with 15 bases between.

The table lists this clonotype with many counts. CDR3 protein: CASSLRQGSQPQHF. CDR3 sequence (DNA): TGTGCCAGCAGCCTTCGACAGGGCAGTCAGCCCCAGCATTTT. This chain connects TRBV3-1 to TRBJ1-5, with 7 bases matching TRBD1. The CDR3 contains 14 residues. Germline trimming cut 4 bases from V and 6 bases from J; bases unmatched to any gene: 6. CDR1 is LGHDT and CDR2 is YNNKEL in the germline V gene (reference sequence).

The CDR3 DNA is TGTGCCAGCAGCACCCTCCGGGGACCGGTGGACCACAATGAGCAGTTCTTC. Its protein is CASSTLRGPVDHNEQFF. V and J are TRBV6-4 and TRBJ2-1; D could derive from TRBD1 or TRBD2 (5 bases each). Trimming pared 6 bases from V and 5 bases from J, leaving 23 bases between. There are 17 residues in the CDR3. Germline CDR1 MRHNA, CDR2 SNTAGT.

This clonotype was counted a few times. V is TRBV19 and J is TRBJ2-1; 9 bases map to TRBD1. Germline-derived CDR1 and CDR2 are LNHDA and SQIVND (reference sequence). V trimming: 3 bases; J trimming: 6 bases; junction bases outside the gene matches: 12. The length of the CDR3 is 17 residues. The CDR3 sequence is CASSISGQGTQRNEQFF. CDR3 coding DNA: TGTGCCAGTAGTATTTCGGGACAGGGTACCCAACGCAATGAGCAGTTCTTC.

The sample holds many counts of this clonotype. The rearrangement joins TRBV5-5 to TRBJ2-1; TRBD2 matches 12 bases. Losses at the gene ends were 1 base for V and 6 bases for J; bases not matched to a gene: 5. This CDR3 has 16 amino acids. Germline loops: CDR1 SGHKS, CDR2 YYEKEE (reference sequence). The DNA for the CDR3 is TGTGCCAGCAGCTTGCTAGCGGGAGGGGTCGCCAATGAGCAGTTCTTC. Its protein product is CASSLLAGGVANEQFF.

J is TRBJ1-1 and V is TRBV27; no firm D call. Germline assignment: CDR1 MNHEY and CDR2 SMNVEV (reference sequence). The ends were cut back, 2 bases at V and 11 bases at J, with 15 bases in the middle. This CDR3 contains 13 residues. The chain's CDR3 is CASSLREGQRAFF. The DNA for the CDR3 is TGTGCCAGCAGTTTACGGGAGGGCCAGCGGGCTTTCTTT.

V gene TRBV3-1 combines with J gene TRBJ1-1; perhaps TRBD1 as D (6 bases). The CDR3 spans 13 residues. Germline V lookup: CDR1 LGHDT, CDR2 YNNKEL (reference sequence). V shed 1 base and J shed 6 bases, with 9 bases lying between them. CDR3 sequence: CASSQAQGAEAFF. The CDR3 DNA is TGTGCCAGCAGCCAAGCACAGGGCGCTGAAGCTTTCTTT.

Remarks on this clonotype: A much larger clonotype is one base distant, so this may be a read error. J is TRBJ2-7 and V is TRBV3-1; D gene uncertain. V lost 1 base and J lost 0, with 13 bases in between. Germline V lookup: CDR1 LGHDT, CDR2 YNNKEL (reference sequence). CDR3 length: 16 residues. CDR3 in DNA: TGTGCCAGCAGCCAAGGTTTAGGAGATCCCTCCTACGAGCAGTACTTC. It encodes CASSQGLGDPSYEQYF.

This clonotype was recorded many times. The chain is built from TRBV20-1 and TRBJ1-5; D is possibly TRBD1 (5 bases). The CDR3 extends over 13 amino acids. With 5 bases removed from V and 4 bases from J, the gap between germline ends came to 12 bases. Germline V gives CDR1 DFQATT, CDR2 SNEGSKA (reference sequence). CDR3 region: CSAPEGFNQPQHF. The CDR3 nucleotides read TGCAGTGCTCCAGAGGGGTTTAATCAGCCCCAGCATTTT.

In this sample, this clonotype turned up many times. V usage is TRBV12-3 or TRBV12-4 and J usage is TRBJ2-1; D possibly corresponds to TRBD1 (6 bases). CDR3 length: 12 residues. V shed 0 bases and J shed 10 bases, with 7 bases lying between them. The CDR3 reads CASSLAGTEQFF. The DNA of the CDR3 is TGTGCCAGCAGTTTAGCCGGGACAGAGCAGTTCTTC.

This clonotype has at least ten counts. The rearrangement links TRBV20-1 to TRBJ2-5, with 8 bases identical to TRBD1. Germline V gives CDR1 DFQATT, CDR2 SNEGSKA (reference sequence). The CDR3 length is 13 residues. Trimming took 7 bases from V and 4 from J; bases not matched to a gene: 8. CDR3 region: CSVLQGEGETQYF. CDR3 in DNA: TGCAGTGTTCTACAGGGGGAAGGAGAGACCCAGTACTTC.

The genes are TRBV24-1 and TRBJ1-1; unclear D gene. With 5 bases removed from V and 4 bases from J, the gap between germline ends came to 10 bases. This CDR3 spans 13 amino acids. Looked up from germline, CDR1 is KGHDR and CDR2 is SFDVKD. CDR3 in amino acids: CATSGGRGTEAFF. The CDR3 DNA is TGTGCCACCAGTGGTGGGAGAGGCACTGAAGCTTTCTTT.

CDR3 region: CASSENPGTGNYNEQFF. CDR3 in DNA: TGTGCCAGCAGTGAAAACCCCGGGACAGGGAACTACAATGAGCAGTTCTTC. This chain connects TRBV6-1 to TRBJ2-1; 9 bases map to TRBD1. The CDR3 consists of 17 residues. Looked up from germline, CDR1 is MNHNS and CDR2 is SASEGT. V dropped 2 bases and J dropped 3; count of bases not matched to a gene: 8.

This clonotype showed up many times. This chain uses TRBV20-1 with TRBJ2-3; maybe TRBD2 (6 bases). The V end was cut by 3 bases, the J end by 3 bases, with 10 bases between. The CDR3 is made up of 13 amino acids. Germline loops: CDR1 DFQATT, CDR2 SNEGSKA (reference sequence). The CDR3, as DNA: TGCAGTGCTAGGTCTAGCGCTACAGATACGCAGTATTTT. It translates to CSARSSATDTQYF.

This clonotype was counted at least ten times. V usage is TRBV28 and J usage is TRBJ2-1; 9 positions match TRBD2. Germline V gene sequence: CDR1 MDHEN, CDR2 SYDVKM. The CDR3 runs to 16 residues. V lost 4 bases and J lost 3; bases outside the gene matches: 7. The CDR3 bases are TGTGCCAGCAGTTCCAAACTAGCGGGCTACTACAATGAGCAGTTCTTC. As protein: CASSSKLAGYYNEQFF.

This clonotype was counted ten times or more. This sequence joins TRBV30 and TRBJ2-7; 10 positions agree with TRBD1. Germline V CDR1 and CDR2: GTSNPN, SVGIG (reference sequence). Trimming took 2 bases from V and 2 from J; bases not matched to a gene: 6. The CDR3 runs 15 residues. This chain's CDR3 is CAWSRPGTGAYEQYF. As DNA, the CDR3 is TGTGCCTGGAGTCGACCCGGGACAGGGGCCTACGAGCAGTACTTC.